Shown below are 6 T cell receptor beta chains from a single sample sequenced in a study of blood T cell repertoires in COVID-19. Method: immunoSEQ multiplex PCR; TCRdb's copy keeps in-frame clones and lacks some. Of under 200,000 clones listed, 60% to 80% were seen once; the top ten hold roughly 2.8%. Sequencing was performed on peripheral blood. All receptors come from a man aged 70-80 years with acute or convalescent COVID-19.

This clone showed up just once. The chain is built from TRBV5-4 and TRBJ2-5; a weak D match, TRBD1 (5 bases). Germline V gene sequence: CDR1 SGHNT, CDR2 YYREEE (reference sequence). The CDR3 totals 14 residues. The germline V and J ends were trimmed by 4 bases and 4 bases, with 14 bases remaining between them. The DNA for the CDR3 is TGTGCCAGCAGCCAAGGGGAACGAGGAGAGACCCAGTACTTC. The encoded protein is CASSQGERGETQYF. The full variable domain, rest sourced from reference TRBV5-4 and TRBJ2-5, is ETGVTQSPTHLIKTRGQQVTLRCSSQSGHNTVSWYQQALGQGPQFIFQYYREEENGRGNFPPRFSGLQFPNYSSELNVNALELDDSALYLCASSQGERGETQYFGPGTRLLVL.

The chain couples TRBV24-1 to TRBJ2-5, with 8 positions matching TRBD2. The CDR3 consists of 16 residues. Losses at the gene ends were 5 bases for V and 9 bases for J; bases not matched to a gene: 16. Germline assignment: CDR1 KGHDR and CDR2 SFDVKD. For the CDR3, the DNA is TGTGCCACCAGTGCTCGTCTTGGGCGGGGTAGCGGGGCCCAGTACTTC. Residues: CATSARLGRGSGAQYF.

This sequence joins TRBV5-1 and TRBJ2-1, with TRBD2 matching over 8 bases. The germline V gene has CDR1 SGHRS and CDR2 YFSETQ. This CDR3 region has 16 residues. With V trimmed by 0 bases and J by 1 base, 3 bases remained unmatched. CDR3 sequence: CASSLGLATSYNEQFF. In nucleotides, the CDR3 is TGCGCCAGCAGCTTGGGACTAGCGACATCCTACAATGAGCAGTTCTTC.

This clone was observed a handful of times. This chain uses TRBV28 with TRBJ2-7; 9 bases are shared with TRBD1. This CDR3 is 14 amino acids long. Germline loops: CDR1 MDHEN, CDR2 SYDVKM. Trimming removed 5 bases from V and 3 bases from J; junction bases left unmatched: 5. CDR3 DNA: TGTGCCAGCAGTAAGGGACAGGGTGGCTACGAGCAGTACTTC. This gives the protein CASSKGQGGYEQYF.

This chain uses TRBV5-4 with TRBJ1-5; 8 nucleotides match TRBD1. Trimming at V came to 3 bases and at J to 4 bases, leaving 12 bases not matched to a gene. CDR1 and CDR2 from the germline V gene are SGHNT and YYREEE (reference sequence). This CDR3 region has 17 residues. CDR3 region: CASSYASGTGVNQPQHF. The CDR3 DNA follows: TGTGCCAGCAGCTACGCCTCCGGGACAGGCGTAAATCAGCCCCAGCATTTT.

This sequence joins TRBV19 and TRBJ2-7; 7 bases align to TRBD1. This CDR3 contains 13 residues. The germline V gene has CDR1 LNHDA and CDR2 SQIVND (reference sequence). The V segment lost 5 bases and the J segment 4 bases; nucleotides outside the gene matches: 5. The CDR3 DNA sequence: TGTGCCAGTAGTGGCCGGGACAGATACGAGCAGTACTTC. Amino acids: CASSGRDRYEQYF.